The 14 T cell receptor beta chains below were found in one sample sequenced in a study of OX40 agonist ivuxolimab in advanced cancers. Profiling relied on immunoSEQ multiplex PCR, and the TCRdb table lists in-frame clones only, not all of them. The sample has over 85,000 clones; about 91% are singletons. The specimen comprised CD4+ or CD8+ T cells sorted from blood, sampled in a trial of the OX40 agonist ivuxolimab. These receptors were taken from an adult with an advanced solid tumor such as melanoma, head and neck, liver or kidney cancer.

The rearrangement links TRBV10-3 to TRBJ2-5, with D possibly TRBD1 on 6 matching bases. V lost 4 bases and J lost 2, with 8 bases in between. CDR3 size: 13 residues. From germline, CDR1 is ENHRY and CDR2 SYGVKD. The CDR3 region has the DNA TGTGCCATCAGTGGGACAGCGCAAGAGACCCAGTACTTC. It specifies CAISGTAQETQYF.

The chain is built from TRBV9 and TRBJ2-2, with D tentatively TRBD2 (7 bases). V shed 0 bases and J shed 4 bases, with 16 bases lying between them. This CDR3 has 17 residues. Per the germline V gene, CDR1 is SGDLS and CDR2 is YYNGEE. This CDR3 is CASSVEAGARVTGELFF. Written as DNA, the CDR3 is TGTGCCAGCAGCGTAGAGGCGGGGGCGAGGGTCACCGGGGAGCTGTTTTTT. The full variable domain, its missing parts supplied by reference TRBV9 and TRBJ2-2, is DSGVTQTPKHLITATGQRVTLRCSPRSGDLSVYWYQQSLDQGLQFLIQYYNGEERAKGNILERFSAQQFPDLHSELNLSSLELGDSALYFCASSVEAGARVTGELFFGEGSRLTVL.

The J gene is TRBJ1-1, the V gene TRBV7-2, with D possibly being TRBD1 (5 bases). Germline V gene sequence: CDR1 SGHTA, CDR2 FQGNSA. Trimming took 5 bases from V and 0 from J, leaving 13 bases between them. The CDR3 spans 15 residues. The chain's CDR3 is CASSPQGNMNTEAFF. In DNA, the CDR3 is TGTGCCAGCAGCCCCCAGGGAAATATGAACACTGAAGCTTTCTTT.

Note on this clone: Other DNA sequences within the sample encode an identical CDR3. The CDR3 DNA reads TGCGCCAGCAGCCAGGATGGGACTAGCGGGACCACAGATACGCAGTATTTT. Amino acids: CASSQDGTSGTTDTQYF. V gene TRBV4-1 combines with J gene TRBJ2-3; TRBD2 aligns across 13 bases. J gave up 2 bases and V 3 bases, and 5 bases lay outside the gene matches. Germline CDR1 reads MGHRA; CDR2 reads YSYEKL. The CDR3 runs to 17 residues.

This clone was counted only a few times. CDR3 coding DNA: TGTGCCAGCAGCTCCAGGGACAGGGGTTTCTACGAGCAGTACTTC. Encoded protein: CASSSRDRGFYEQYF. The chain uses TRBV11-2 and TRBJ2-7; 10 bases match TRBD1. With V trimmed by 4 bases and J by 3 bases, 6 bases remained unmatched. The germline gives CDR1 SGHAT, CDR2 FQNNGV. This CDR3 contains 15 residues.

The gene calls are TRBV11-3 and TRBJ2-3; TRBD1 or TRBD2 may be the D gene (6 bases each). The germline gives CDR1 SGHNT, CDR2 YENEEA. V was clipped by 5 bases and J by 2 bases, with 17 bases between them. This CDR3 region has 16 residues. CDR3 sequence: CASSGGGLQLTDTQYF. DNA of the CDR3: TGTGCCAGCAGCGGAGGGGGACTCCAGCTCACAGATACGCAGTATTTT.

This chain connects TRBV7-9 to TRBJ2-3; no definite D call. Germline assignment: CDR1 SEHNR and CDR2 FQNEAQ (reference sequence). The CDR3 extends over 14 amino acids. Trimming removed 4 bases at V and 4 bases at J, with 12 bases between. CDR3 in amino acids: CASSSLVVPDTQYF. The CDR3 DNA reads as TGTGCCAGCAGCTCACTGGTAGTACCAGATACGCAGTATTTT.

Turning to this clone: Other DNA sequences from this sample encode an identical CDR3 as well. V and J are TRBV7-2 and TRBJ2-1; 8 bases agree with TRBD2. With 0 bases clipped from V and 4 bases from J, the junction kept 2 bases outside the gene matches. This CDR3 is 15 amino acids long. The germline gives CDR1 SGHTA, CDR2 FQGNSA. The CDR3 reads CASSLAAGVYNEQFF. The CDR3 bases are TGTGCCAGCAGCTTAGCAGCGGGAGTATACAATGAGCAGTTCTTC.

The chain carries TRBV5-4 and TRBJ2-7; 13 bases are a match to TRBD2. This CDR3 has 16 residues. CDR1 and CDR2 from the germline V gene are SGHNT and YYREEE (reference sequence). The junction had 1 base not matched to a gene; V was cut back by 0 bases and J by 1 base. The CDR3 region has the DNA TGTGCCAGCAGCTTGGAACTAGCGGGAGGGTCCTACGAGCAGTACTTC. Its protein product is CASSLELAGGSYEQYF.

CDR3 in amino acids: CASSLVPEGANVLTF. CDR3 DNA sequence: TGCGCCAGCAGCTTGGTTCCAGAAGGGGCCAACGTCCTGACTTTC. The chain is built from TRBV5-1 and TRBJ2-6, with D uncertain. CDR1 is SGHRS, CDR2 YFSETQ, per germline. The CDR3 loop spans 15 amino acids. Trimming took off 0 bases at V and 4 bases at J, with 8 bases between the two ends.

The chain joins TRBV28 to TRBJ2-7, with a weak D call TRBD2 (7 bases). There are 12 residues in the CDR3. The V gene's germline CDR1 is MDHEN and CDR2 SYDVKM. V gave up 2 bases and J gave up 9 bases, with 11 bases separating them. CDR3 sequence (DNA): TGTGCCAGCAGTTTAGGGGGGGCAGGGCAGTACTTC. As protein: CASSLGGAGQYF.

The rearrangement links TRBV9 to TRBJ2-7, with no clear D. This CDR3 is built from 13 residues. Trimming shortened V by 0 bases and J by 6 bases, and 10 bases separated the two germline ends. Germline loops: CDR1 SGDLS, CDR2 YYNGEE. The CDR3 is CASSVASVSEQYF. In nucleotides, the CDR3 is TGTGCCAGCAGCGTAGCTTCCGTCTCCGAGCAGTACTTC.

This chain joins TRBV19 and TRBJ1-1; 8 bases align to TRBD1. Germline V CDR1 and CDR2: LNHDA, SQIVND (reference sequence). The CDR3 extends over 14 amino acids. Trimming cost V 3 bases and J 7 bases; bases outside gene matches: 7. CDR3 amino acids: CASSIGGTGGEAFF. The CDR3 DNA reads TGTGCCAGTAGTATCGGCGGGACAGGAGGTGAAGCTTTCTTT.

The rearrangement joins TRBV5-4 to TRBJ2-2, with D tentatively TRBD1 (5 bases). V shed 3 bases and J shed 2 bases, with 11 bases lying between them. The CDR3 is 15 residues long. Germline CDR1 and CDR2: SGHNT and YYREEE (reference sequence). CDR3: CASSSTATNTGELFF. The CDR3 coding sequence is TGTGCCAGCAGCTCGACAGCAACAAACACCGGGGAGCTGTTTTTT.